Included here is one TCR beta chain sequence, with context. Its antigen remains unidentified. The data were obtained in a study of T cell repertoires in cytomegalovirus infection. Study-level information: Both a matching HLA type and CMV infection were indicated by public TCR beta signatures.

Germline V lookup: CDR1 LGHNA, CDR2 YSLEER. V lost 0 bases to trimming and J lost 0 bases, with 8 bases between them. The CDR3 sequence is 15 residues long. Regarding the study as a whole: What dominated the ex vivo response were HLA-C-restricted CMV-specific TCR beta clonotypes.

Each CDR3 protein gets one entry after TCRdb re-called the reads with MiXCR. The data hold a few hundred thousand distinct CDR3 sequences, with approximately 26% observed a single time. Sequencing was performed on PBMCs. The chain uses TRBV4-3 and TRBJ1-2; D is unresolved. The TCR comes from a human donor in good health (CMV status not recorded). Some clones in this sample may be carry-over from other donors' samples. CDR3 protein: CASSQEGNTNYGYTF. The CDR3 DNA is TGCGCCAGCAGCCAAGAAGGGAATACTAACTATGGCTACACCTTC.